These T cell receptor beta chains were read from a single sample in a study of T-cell reconstitution after alpha-beta-depleted transplantation in children. TCRdb recomputed calls from the PCR reads with MiXCR, one row per CDR3 protein. The sample lists under 300,000 distinct CDR3 sequences, roughly 11% occurring once. Here the sequenced sample was peripheral blood, taken 180 days after TCRalphabeta/CD19-depleted stem cell transplant. The receptor source for this set is a male patient between 2 and 15 years old who had a stem cell transplant for chronic granulomatous disease, so the T cells may come from the graft donor. CDR3s leave out the opening cysteine and the closing phenylalanine or tryptophan. Each record gives: V gene, J gene, CDR3 protein.

>TRBV28|TRBJ2-5
ASTANHGETQY
>TRBV12-3/TRBV12-4|TRBJ1-5
ASRLGQGSNQPQH
>TRBV12-5|TRBJ2-5
ASGLVREQETQY
>TRBV5-1|TRBJ2-2
ASSPGQGINTGELF
>TRBV6-5|TRBJ2-7
ASSTRSGTVHYEQY
>TRBV20-1|TRBJ2-5
SASGGPGQY
>TRBV20-1|TRBJ2-4
SARDWVQGKAKNIQY
>TRBV29-1|TRBJ2-2
SARDKNTGELF
>TRBV12-3/TRBV12-4|TRBJ2-2
ASSTHRDGTGELF
>TRBV5-1|TRBJ2-3
ASSLVGGPTDTQY
>TRBV29-1|TRBJ2-1
SVELGVAGVQSYNEQF
>TRBV6-5|TRBJ2-6
ASSYSSRGGSGANVLT
>TRBV20-1|TRBJ2-7
SAHGDSSYEQY
>TRBV5-1|TRBJ2-5
ASSLGGTAGSDETQY
>TRBV29-1|TRBJ2-7
SVLELAGGSYEQY
>TRBV24-1|TRBJ2-5
ATSDPFPQGQETQY
>TRBV12-3/TRBV12-4|TRBJ2-2
ASSQGATNTGELF
>TRBV18|TRBJ2-5
ASSPRGTDQETQY
>TRBV11-2|TRBJ2-5
ASSKVPHSSGTLETQY
>TRBV5-1|TRBJ2-5
ASSLVFQGETQY
>TRBV27|TRBJ2-7
ASKTYEQY
>TRBV7-9|TRBJ2-7
ASSLGGLAPYEQY
>TRBV7-3|TRBJ1-1
ASSESAQTEAF
>TRBV14|TRBJ1-1
ASSQEATGPTEAF
>TRBV10-3|TRBJ2-2
AISQQASTGELF
>TRBV3-1|TRBJ2-5
ASRREEGTQY
>TRBV20-1|TRBJ2-7
SARDRISYEQY
>TRBV12-5|TRBJ1-1
ASGLSRRGSGVKAEAF
>TRBV20-1|TRBJ1-2
SAPGQGDHGYT
>TRBV10-2|TRBJ1-6
ASIGSYNSPLH
>TRBV19|TRBJ1-6
ASDTGAGTPLH
>TRBV11-2|TRBJ2-1
ASSPSPSRLAGVHNEQF
>TRBV20-1|TRBJ1-6
SAKRDSSYNSPLH
>TRBV10-3|TRBJ2-5
AISEQGAETQY
>TRBV28|TRBJ2-7
ASSFKGNSYEQY
>TRBV23-1|TRBJ2-7
ASSQSGTGGYPSEQY
>TRBV6-2/TRBV6-3|TRBJ1-1
ASSSWLEDTEAF
>TRBV7-2|TRBJ2-3
ASGLSGTRFDTQY
>TRBV10-3|TRBJ2-6
AISGIISGANVLT
>TRBV7-9|TRBJ2-1
ASSPILGTGELDEQF
>TRBV25-1|TRBJ1-5
ASSASSGPQPQH
>TRBV5-1|TRBJ2-1
ASPGELGYNEQF